The entry that follows covers one T cell receptor (beta chain) sequence. Its recognized antigen is unknown. No much larger clone exists at a distance of one base, and base qualities are not known. The cohort consisted of more than 650 healthy bone marrow donors. Cohort members were all nominally healthy when sampled, although unrecorded immune exposures were likely present. The donor was CMV seronegative and belonged to the group of more than 300 seronegative cohort members. A peripheral blood sample was collected from each donor, and TCR beta sequencing was performed on peripheral blood mononuclear cells. The Qiagen DNeasy Blood Extraction Kit was used to extract genomic DNA from the blood cell samples. Receptor amplification or capture employed the immunoSEQ multiplex PCR assay. For the multiplex PCR, a mixture combining 60 forward primers for TCR Vbeta segments and 13 reverse primers for TCR Jbeta segments was used. The CDR3 region of rearranged TCR beta genes was amplified from genomic DNA by a multiplex PCR assay. The Illumina HiSeq System was used to sequence the amplified TCR beta libraries as 87-base-pair reads. On the authors' methods: A later analysis tallied 75 million to 95 million unique TCR beta chains across the 666 repertoires, and some 10 million of those chains were shared by two or more donors. To remove PCR and sequencing errors, raw reads were error-corrected and collapsed into unique sequences using a nearest-neighbor algorithm that merged closely related sequences. CDR3 sequences were aligned to IMGT reference sequences to assign V, D and J gene segments. For a sequence to be retained, a match of at least six nucleotides to both a V gene segment and a J gene segment was required. Rearrangements were classified as productive when the CDR3 lacked stop codons and remained in frame with V and J, and all other rearrangements were classified as non-productive. Following IMGT convention, CDR3 was defined as the stretch from the second conserved V-encoded cysteine to the conserved J-encoded phenylalanine. Sequences without an unambiguous match to a single V gene segment were excluded from the earlier analysis of 450 to 750 of the donors. An earlier analysis of some 610 of the donors called V segments functional above 56.7% productive rearrangements and segregating when the between-donor standard deviation exceeded 5%. To diagnose cytomegalovirus status from the catalog of TCR beta chain sequences, a statistical classification framework was built. V and J gene assignment, in a later analysis, came from comparing TCR nucleotide sequences with IMGT/GENE-DB human TR gene sequences. In a later analysis, CDR3 sequences and most-parsimonious VDJ recombination scenarios were assigned using the TCRdist pipeline. In a later analysis, each TCR beta chain was defined by its CDR3 amino acid sequence together with its V-gene family, and reads lacking a unique V-gene family were excluded. In a later analysis, 450 to 600 highly shared, low-generation-probability nucleotide sequences were removed to address suspected cross-contamination and a sequencing artifact. In a later analysis, a clonal expansion index was calculated for each public chain from normalized within-repertoire ranks of inferred template counts. Generation probabilities in a later analysis came from a VDJ recombination model fitted to out-of-frame rearrangements, and those results were checked against IGoR. A later analysis scored TCR-TCR, TCR-HLA and TCR-CMV co-occurrence with hypergeometric tests, applying a repertoire-size bias correction to TCR pairs. A later analysis estimated false discovery rates by permuting HLA or CMV assignments 20 times. A later analysis grouped co-occurring TCRs with DBSCAN, adding TCRdist sequence similarity when clustering within HLA-allele-positive subsets. Co-occurrence clustering excluded repertoires with fewer than 30,000 or more than 120,000 public chains, plus five with anomalous nucleotide sharing. The table was pulled from immuneACCESS by TCRdb, which kept in-frame rearrangements only. Such tables lose some clones; where checked, under half of the loss comes from unresolved V genes, and the rest has no known cause. Clonal size and the V and J genes are those of that table, whereas D and trimming came from the DNA. The sample records 200,000 to 250,000 clones, less than 85% of which are singletons. The ten largest clones take up roughly 0.62% of the sample.

The germline V gene specifies SGHRS as CDR1 and YFSETQ as CDR2. From the cysteine up to the phenylalanine, the CDR3 has a length of 15 residues. This entry keeps only the CDR3 DNA: 45 bases, framed from base 1. Trimming leaves V shorter by 0 bases and J shorter by 4 bases, with the junction holding 2 bases beyond the gene matches. The sample belongs to a study of cytomegalovirus exposure and HLA in healthy donors (dated by TCRdb to about 2017). Describing the broader study: According to an earlier analysis of a few hundred of the donors, some 170 million T cells yielded roughly 110 million unique TCR beta sequences and about 300 Gb of sequence data. All discovery cohort repertoires had been generated on a single sequencing platform. Both class I and class II loci were covered by HLA typing, at four-digit resolution. Using immunosequencing, the study profiled T cell repertoires from fewer than 700 subjects and related those repertoires to cytomegalovirus serostatus. The study aimed to test whether cataloging public T cell receptors could reveal signatures of past pathogen exposure. In addition to the first cohort of around 670 subjects, a separate validation cohort of 120 different subjects was used. Of the 398 genotyped donors, roughly 85% fell in the genetic ancestry cluster associated with self-reported Caucasian donors. The later analysis used no new phenotypic data to find candidate immune exposures, relying instead on TCR beta sequences and their occurrence across donors. To predict cytomegalovirus infection status, the study brought together high-throughput TCR immunosequencing, statistical association of individual TCRs with disease status, and machine learning. On average, about 200,000 unique TCR beta nucleotide sequences were sequenced per donor among 350 to 400 genotyped donors of the cohort, with roughly 18% of those sequences being non-productive. Alongside the repertoire data, information on donor age, sex, ethnicity and CMV serostatus was compiled. In a later genetic analysis, genome-wide SNP genotypes for about three fifths of the roughly 670 donors were used, and that subset was treated as a discovery cohort. An early release covering 550 to 700 HLA-typed donors comprised roughly 300 gigabases of sequencing data and some 79 million unique TCR sequences. In an earlier analysis of several hundred of the donors, high-throughput TCR beta sequencing was used to judge whether each TCR beta V gene segment behaved as functional or pseudogenic. The number of typed donors differed by locus: roughly 629-640 for A, B, C, DRB1 and DQB1; approximately 520 for DQA1; approximately 600 for DPA1; and approximately 450 for DPB1. Four to six DR-DQ haplotypes were handled as single units for association and clustering, since linkage in the cohort was strong. A later analysis re-examined previously published TCR beta repertoires from roughly 720 donors and added high-resolution HLA genotyping to investigate patterns of TCR occurrence.

Overall results and qualifications from the work: In vitro tests confirmed that a few of the cytomegalovirus-associated TCR beta chains recognize cytomegalovirus antigens. Because counts were too low, 15 to 20 rarely observed V segments, including chromosome 9 orphons, were excluded from the earlier analysis of fewer than 650 of the donors. Strong co-occurrence of HLA alleles, especially DR and DQ, made assigning TCR associations to individual alleles difficult. Only TCR beta chains were sequenced in this cohort, and the absence of alpha or paired-chain data limited detectable features. Some IMGT-functional V segments, including TRBV6-2 and TRBV6-3, could not be distinguished by the 87-base-pair reads and were therefore excluded. The presence/absence analyses assumed that sequencing depth was roughly uniform across donors, and that assumption may not be true. Cytomegalovirus status was reported to be diagnosed by the classifier with high specificity and sensitivity in both the original and validation cohorts. A later analysis found that TCR association rates varied across HLA loci, with DRB1 alleles showing the most associated TCRs and HLA-C alleles the fewest. Because some donors lacked HLA typing at each locus, the association tests relied only on the typed subset. The authors suggested that the approach could potentially be generalized to other disease states and immunological phenotypes. V-gene and J-gene trimming of TCR beta chains was associated with a missense DCLRE1C variant in a later genetic analysis, and the association was replicated in an independent cohort. A further reported finding was that TCR beta sequences accurately predicted the HLA-A and HLA-B alleles for most subjects in the first cohort. CMV serostatus was the only immune exposure information available for the cohort. Most CMV-associated TCR beta chains appeared to be HLA-restricted in a later analysis, and the HLA associations seemed to be driven largely by CMV exposure. An earlier analysis of 587 of the donors showed that most TCR beta V segments appeared in productive rearrangements either about 90% or about 30% of the time, which broadly matched IMGT annotations. Specific HLA alleles were associated with 16,951 TCR beta sequences at a false discovery rate of 0.05 in a later analysis. In a later genetic analysis, fewer N-insertions in productive TCRs were reported among donors in an Asian-associated ancestry cluster than the roughly 670-donor mean. Compared with equally common non-associated chains, HLA-associated TCR beta chains in a later analysis were more clonally expanded and had lower generation probabilities. Correlated functional status among segregating V segments might be attributable to linkage disequilibrium, but an unknown experimental factor could not be ruled out. The study gave a list of about 170 TCR beta chains associated with cytomegalovirus. The sequencing pipeline was judged likely to have produced a cluster of highly shared sequence variants as a technical artifact. According to a later analysis, parvovirus B19, influenza, CMV and Epstein-Barr virus appeared linked to several top co-occurrence clusters. Across donors, most TCR sequences were observed very rarely, whereas some public TCRs were present in many individuals.

The specimen was PBMCs. Recombination connected TRBV5-1 to TRBJ1-4; 8 bases in the middle match TRBD1. The clonotype comes from a man in his late teens or twenties in good health and CMV-seronegative. The sequenced DNA: TGCGCCAGCAGCTTGGTGACAGGGGTTAATGAAAAACTGTTTTTT. The encoded protein is CASSLVTGVNEKLFF.